The next 21 T cell receptor beta chains were all read from a single sample in a study of PD-1 blockade in classical Hodgkin lymphoma. Libraries were prepared by immunoSEQ multiplex PCR; TCRdb keeps only in-frame clonotypes and omits some of them. The data show tens of thousands of clones, with around 76% seen just once and less than 15% held by the top ten. Specified time point: cycle 4 day 1 (C4D1), after more than five weeks of nivolumab. All patients experienced relapse after autologous stem cell transplantation, and brentuximab vedotin exposure was variable. The material sequenced was peripheral blood mononuclear cells (PBMCs), taken before the fourth cycle of nivolumab. These receptors all stem from a human donor with classical Hodgkin lymphoma.

J is TRBJ2-3 and V is TRBV28, with D tentatively TRBD1 (6 bases). Deletions cut 10 bases from V and 1 base from J, with 12 bases between. Germline values: CDR1 MDHEN, CDR2 SYDVKM. The CDR3 is 13 residues long. CDR3: CATLAGGTDTQYF. As DNA, the CDR3 is TGTGCCACGTTAGCAGGGGGCACAGATACGCAGTATTTT.

The chain combines TRBV18 with TRBJ2-5, with D tentatively TRBD2 (5 bases). Deletions cut 6 bases from V and 3 bases from J, with 17 bases between. The germline CDR1 and CDR2 sequences are KGHSH and LQKENI. The CDR3 totals 15 residues. The CDR3 sequence is CASSPPGTTKETQYF. The CDR3 DNA reads as TGTGCCAGCTCGCCTCCGGGAACCACAAAAGAGACCCAGTACTTC.

This clone was detected only once. This CDR3 reads CASSVSPSFGETQYF. CDR3 nucleotides: TGTGCCAGCAGTGTTTCGCCCAGCTTCGGGGAGACCCAGTACTTC. The V gene is TRBV2, the J gene TRBJ2-5; D call uncertain. The germline gives CDR1 SNHLY, CDR2 FYNNEI. CDR3 size: 15 residues. V lost 4 bases and J 5 bases, leaving 17 bases between the germline ends.

This clone came up a few times. The chain uses TRBV7-2 and TRBJ2-1, with D perhaps matching TRBD2 (6 bases). Looked up from germline, CDR1 is SGHTA and CDR2 is FQGNSA. The ends were cut back, 5 bases at V and 3 bases at J, with 14 bases in the middle. This CDR3 has 15 residues. The CDR3 reads CASSLRAGFYNEQFF. The CDR3 DNA follows: TGTGCCAGCAGCCTAAGGGCGGGATTCTACAATGAGCAGTTCTTC.

The V gene is TRBV7-3, the J gene TRBJ2-1; D is perhaps TRBD1 or TRBD2 (5 bases each). Between the trimmed V and J ends, which lost 1 base and 2 bases, there was a span of 9 bases. The length of the CDR3 is 15 residues. Germline values: CDR1 SGHTA, CDR2 FQGTGA. Here the CDR3 DNA reads TGTGCCAGCAGCTTAAGAGGGGTCCCCTACAATGAGCAGTTCTTC. Protein sequence: CASSLRGVPYNEQFF.

The chain couples TRBV28 to TRBJ2-2; the D is unclear. Trimming stripped 4 bases from V and 1 base from J, with 10 bases between. The CDR3 contains 15 residues. The germline CDR1 and CDR2 sequences are MDHEN and SYDVKM. CDR3 coding DNA: TGTGCCAGCAGTTCCCTCGGGCTGAACACCGGGGAGCTGTTTTTT. Translating gives CASSSLGLNTGELFF.

The chain has TRBV6-6 and TRBJ2-3; tentatively, D is TRBD1 (5 bases). Germline V gene data show CDR1 as MNHNY and CDR2 as SVGAGI (reference sequence). The CDR3 sequence is 15 residues long. V gave up 0 bases and J gave up 7 bases, with 14 bases separating them. The CDR3 loop reads CASSYSGVQGHTQYF. The CDR3 DNA reads as TGTGCCAGCAGTTACTCGGGCGTCCAGGGTCATACGCAGTATTTT.

V usage is TRBV6-5 and J usage is TRBJ2-7, with TRBD2 identical over 10 bases. V lost 4 bases, J lost 4 bases, and 7 bases stayed unmatched. Germline V gene lookup returns CDR1 MNHEY and CDR2 SVGAGI. This CDR3 has 15 residues. As DNA, the CDR3 is TGTGCCAGCAGTTTCTGGGCTAGCGGGAGATACGAGCAGTACTTC. This gives the protein CASSFWASGRYEQYF.

CDR3 residues: CASSGGTGRYEQYF. CDR3 bases: TGTGCCAGCAGCGGGGGGACAGGGCGCTACGAGCAGTACTTC. The gene calls are TRBV9 and TRBJ2-7; TRBD1 agrees at 9 bases. Germline-derived CDR1 and CDR2 are SGDLS and YYNGEE. J was trimmed by 3 bases and V by 3 bases; bases with no gene match: 4. The CDR3 consists of 14 residues.

The chain carries TRBV6-4 and TRBJ2-1; 9 nucleotides align to TRBD2. The V segment lost 5 bases and the J segment 6 bases; nucleotides outside the gene matches: 8. This CDR3 is built from 15 residues. The germline gives CDR1 MRHNA, CDR2 SNTAGT. For the CDR3, the DNA is TGTGCCAGCAGTATGCAACCGGGACTAGCCAATGAGCAGTTCTTC. It yields the protein CASSMQPGLANEQFF.

The J gene is TRBJ1-2, the V gene TRBV7-9; D is uncertain. The ends were cut back, 1 base at V and 2 bases at J, with 14 bases in the middle. CDR3 length equals 16 residues. The germline CDR1 and CDR2 sequences are SEHNR and FQNEAQ (reference sequence). The CDR3 bases are TGTGCCAGCAGCTTAGGTGGAAGGGCGAGGAACTATGGCTACACCTTC. Translated: CASSLGGRARNYGYTF.

The chain couples TRBV5-1 to TRBJ2-7; D might be TRBD1 or TRBD2, each matching 5 bases. Trimming removed 1 base at V and 2 bases at J, with 16 bases between. Germline V gene data show CDR1 as SGHRS and CDR2 as YFSETQ. The CDR3 is made up of 16 amino acids. CDR3 loop: CASSLLARGGPYEQYF. CDR3 coding DNA: TGCGCCAGCAGCTTGTTGGCCCGGGGCGGACCCTACGAGCAGTACTTC.

The chain recombines TRBV5-1 with TRBJ1-4, with a weak D call TRBD2 (5 bases). The end of the DNA aligns better with TRBJ2-2, so the J call may be wrong. The CDR3 is 13 residues long. Germline V gene sequence: CDR1 SGHRS, CDR2 YFSETQ. The CDR3 DNA reads as TGCGCCAGCAGCTTGGGTGAGGGCAGGGAGCTGTTTTTT. The encoded protein is CASSLGEGRELFF.

This clone was detected once. The rearrangement joins TRBV4-3 to TRBJ2-1; 11 bases are a match to TRBD2. Looked up from germline, CDR1 is LGHNA and CDR2 is YSLEER. The CDR3 covers 18 residues. V lost 2 bases to trimming and J lost 2 bases; unmatched junction nucleotides: 8. CDR3 sequence (DNA): TGCGCCAGCAGCCAACGTATAGCGGGAGGGCGGACCTACAATGAGCAGTTCTTC. The encoded protein is CASSQRIAGGRTYNEQFF.

The V gene is TRBV2, the J gene TRBJ2-7, with unresolved D. CDR1 is SNHLY, CDR2 FYNNEI, per germline. This CDR3 has 12 residues. V lost 5 bases and J 2 bases, leaving 7 bases between the germline ends. CDR3 sequence reads: CASSRDAYEQYF. The DNA of the CDR3 is TGTGCCAGCAGTAGGGATGCCTACGAGCAGTACTTC.

The rearrangement links TRBV6-5 to TRBJ1-4; D is unresolved. V lost 4 bases and J lost 0, with 9 bases in between. The CDR3 is 15 amino acids. CDR1 is MNHEY, CDR2 SVGAGI, per germline. CDR3 region: CASSFDPSTNEKLFF. The DNA for the CDR3 is TGTGCCAGCAGTTTCGACCCATCAACTAATGAAAAACTGTTTTTT.

This rearrangement joins TRBV7-9 to TRBJ1-1; 8 nucleotides agree with TRBD1. Germline V gene sequence: CDR1 SEHNR, CDR2 FQNEAQ (reference sequence). There are 14 residues in the CDR3. V lost 5 bases and J lost 11; bases outside the gene matches: 13. The CDR3 nucleotides are TGTGCCAGCAGCCCATACGGTGACAGGGGAATGGCTTTCTTT. It translates to CASSPYGDRGMAFF.

The gene calls are TRBV18 and TRBJ2-3; 7 nucleotides align to TRBD2. Germline CDR1 KGHSH, CDR2 LQKENI. The CDR3 length is 14 residues. V was pared by 5 bases and J by 5 bases, with 7 bases of the junction left unmatched. Here the CDR3 DNA reads TGTGCCAGCTCATGGACTAGAAAGGGAGATACGCAGTATTTT. Translating it yields CASSWTRKGDTQYF.

By its share, this clone is medium-sized. This chain links TRBV6-6 with TRBJ2-7; tentatively, D is TRBD2 (6 bases). The V gene lost 0 bases and the J gene lost 5 bases, with 17 bases spanning the gap. This CDR3 is 16 amino acids long. Germline V gene lookup returns CDR1 MNHNY and CDR2 SVGAGI (reference sequence). CDR3 sequence reads: CASSYSTLPGRNEQYF. For the CDR3, the DNA is TGTGCCAGCAGTTACTCGACTTTACCAGGGAGGAACGAGCAGTACTTC.

The J gene is TRBJ1-5, the V gene TRBV27, with D unresolved. V lost 5 bases and J lost 6, with 17 bases in between. The CDR3 is 15 amino acids. CDR1 is MNHEY, CDR2 SMNVEV, per germline (reference sequence). Here the CDR3 DNA reads TGTGCCAGCAGTCCCAGGTGGGGAGGTGGTCAGCCCCAGCATTTT. It encodes CASSPRWGGGQPQHF.

The V gene is TRBV28, the J gene TRBJ1-4; D is possibly TRBD1 (6 bases). Germline V gene lookup returns CDR1 MDHEN and CDR2 SYDVKM. There are 14 residues in the CDR3. Deletions cut 5 bases from V and 8 bases from J, with 15 bases between. The CDR3, as DNA: TGTGCCAGCAGTCTGGGGGCAGTCGGGGAAAAACTGTTTTTT. Translation: CASSLGAVGEKLFF.